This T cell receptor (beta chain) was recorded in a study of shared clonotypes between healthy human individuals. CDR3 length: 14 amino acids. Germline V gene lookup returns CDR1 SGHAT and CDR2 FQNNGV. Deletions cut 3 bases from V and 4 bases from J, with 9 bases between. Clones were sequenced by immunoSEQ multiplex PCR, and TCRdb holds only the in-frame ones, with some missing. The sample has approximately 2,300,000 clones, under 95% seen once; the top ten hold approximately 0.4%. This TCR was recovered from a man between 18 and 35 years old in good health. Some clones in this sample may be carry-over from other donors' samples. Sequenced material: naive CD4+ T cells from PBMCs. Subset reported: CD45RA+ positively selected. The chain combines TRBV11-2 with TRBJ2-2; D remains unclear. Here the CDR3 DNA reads TGTGCCAGCAGCTTTTTGTTTAGCACCGGGGAGCTGTTTTTT. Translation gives CASSFLFSTGELFF. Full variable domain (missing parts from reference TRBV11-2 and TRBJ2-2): EAGVAQSPRYKIIEKRQSVAFWCNPISGHATLYWYQQILGQGPKLLIQFQNNGVVDDSQLPKDRFSAERLKGVDSTLKIQPAKLEDSAVYLCASSFLFSTGELFFGEGSRLTVL.